A selection of T cell receptor beta chains follows, all from one sample in a study of blood T cell repertoires in COVID-19. The table came from immunoSEQ multiplex PCR; TCRdb's copy has only in-frame clones and leaves some out. Of some 97,000 clones listed, approximately 89% are singletons. Sequencing was performed on peripheral blood. The receptor set was obtained from a man aged 45-60 years with active COVID-19. The CDR3 runs from the conserved cysteine through the conserved F or W. The D gene is left open where the match is weak. Where a row states a size, it is once, few, many or the class of an expanded clone; other rows omit it.

d_gene	abundance	v_gene	j_gene	CDR3nt	CDR3aa
-	-	TRBV7-9	TRBJ2-5	TGTGCCAGCAGCTCCCAGGGCCAAGAGACCCAGTACTTC	CASSSQGQETQYF
-	once	TRBV3-1/TRBV3-2	TRBJ1-3	TGTGCCAGCAGCCGATATAGGAGCTCTGGAAACACCATATATTTT	CASSRYRSSGNTIYF
-	-	TRBV9	TRBJ2-1	TGTGCCAGCAGCGTAGGCGGAGAGGGCTACAATGAGCAGTTCTTC	CASSVGGEGYNEQFF
TRBD2	-	TRBV6-2/TRBV6-3	TRBJ2-3	TGTGCCAGCAGTTACCAAGAGGGAGGGACCCCCAGCACAGATACGCAGTATTTT	CASSYQEGGTPSTDTQYF
TRBD2	-	TRBV5-1	TRBJ2-1	TGCGCCAGCAGCAAAAGCGGGGGTAGCACCTTCAATGAGCAGTTCTTC	CASSKSGGSTFNEQFF
TRBD2	-	TRBV28	TRBJ2-5	TGTGCCAGCAGACCAGTAGCGGGAGGGCCAATAGAGACCCAGTACTTC	CASRPVAGGPIETQYF
-	-	TRBV6-1	TRBJ1-1	TGTGCCAGCAGTGAACTGGGCACCATGAACACTGAAGCTTTCTTT	CASSELGTMNTEAFF
-	-	TRBV15	TRBJ1-5	TGTGCCACGGGACACCTCAATCAGCCCCAGCATTTT	CATGHLNQPQHF
TRBD2	-	TRBV5-1	TRBJ2-3	TGCGCCAGCAGCGCGAACACGGGGACTAGCGGAGATACGCAGTATTTT	CASSANTGTSGDTQYF
TRBD1	-	TRBV6-5	TRBJ2-1	TGTGCCAGCAGTCAGGGGGTCAGGTCAAATGAGCAGTTCTTC	CASSQGVRSNEQFF
-	-	TRBV28	TRBJ1-1	TGTGCCAGCAGTCCCGGGACGGGGGGAACTGAAGCTTTCTTT	CASSPGTGGTEAFF
-	-	TRBV29-1	TRBJ2-1	TGCAGCGTTGAAGATAGTATCTCCTACAATGAGCAGTTCTTC	CSVEDSISYNEQFF
TRBD1	-	TRBV5-1	TRBJ2-3	TGCGCCAGCAGCCTTACAGGGGACATATTAGATACGCAGTATTTT	CASSLTGDILDTQYF
TRBD2	-	TRBV5-1	TRBJ2-1	TGCGCCAGCAGCCGGGGGACTAGCGGAATCCCCAATGAGCAGTTCTTC	CASSRGTSGIPNEQFF
TRBD2	-	TRBV9	TRBJ2-1	TGTGCCAGCAGCGGCCCTAGCGGGGGAAGCAATGAGCAGTTCTTC	CASSGPSGGSNEQFF